A single sample is the source of the 10 T cell receptor beta chains below, sequenced in a study of blood T cell repertoires in COVID-19. Some clones are missing from TCRdb's copy, which holds only in-frame ones; the method was immunoSEQ multiplex PCR. This sample has 270,000 or so clones, with approximately 81% found just once. Sequences were obtained from peripheral blood. These receptors were collected from a woman aged 18-29 years with acute or convalescent COVID-19.

The table lists this clone with a few counts. V gene TRBV18 combines with J gene TRBJ2-6; TRBD2 matches at 14 bases. CDR3 size: 18 residues. Germline CDR1 KGHSH, CDR2 LQKENI. V dropped 3 bases and J dropped 2; count of bases not matched to a gene: 3. Here the CDR3 reads CASSPTSGRAAGANVLTF. DNA for the CDR3: TGTGCCAGCTCACCGACTAGCGGGAGGGCCGCTGGGGCCAACGTCCTGACTTTC.

This clone showed up just a few times. V and J are TRBV28 and TRBJ1-2; 9 nucleotides align to TRBD1. V shed 1 base, J shed 4 bases, and the junction held 13 bases outside the gene matches. Germline V gives CDR1 MDHEN, CDR2 SYDVKM. The CDR3 is made up of 18 amino acids. In nucleotides, the CDR3 is TGTGCCAGCAGTTTATACCCCTTCCCGGGACAGGGCGGCTATGGCTACACCTTC. Protein: CASSLYPFPGQGGYGYTF.

The chain has TRBV6-5 and TRBJ2-1; 10 bases are shared with TRBD2. V shed 6 bases, J shed 3 bases, and the junction held 5 bases outside the gene matches. The CDR3 totals 15 residues. The germline V gene has CDR1 MNHEY and CDR2 SVGAGI. The CDR3 is CASSPGTSDYNEQFF. The CDR3 nucleotides are TGTGCCAGCAGCCCCGGGACTAGCGACTACAATGAGCAGTTCTTC.

The chain is built from TRBV14 and TRBJ1-3; the D is unclear. Germline V gives CDR1 SGHDN, CDR2 FVKESK. V lost 7 bases to trimming and J lost 0 bases, with 13 bases between them. There are 15 residues in the CDR3. The DNA of the CDR3 is TGTGCCAGCACCCACCCAGGTCCCTCTGGAAACACCATATATTTT. This gives the protein CASTHPGPSGNTIYF.

V usage is TRBV19 and J usage is TRBJ2-7; 9 nucleotides align to TRBD1. The junction had 2 bases not matched to a gene; V was cut back by 4 bases and J by 7 bases. The CDR3 length is 12 residues. Germline V lookup: CDR1 LNHDA, CDR2 SQIVND (reference sequence). The CDR3 region is CASSTGQGEQYF. The DNA of the CDR3 is TGTGCCAGTAGTACGGGACAGGGTGAGCAGTACTTC.

The V gene is TRBV3-1 (or the pseudogene TRBV3-2), the J gene TRBJ2-1; possibly TRBD1 for D (6 bases). CDR1 is LGHDT and CDR2 is YNNKEL in the germline V gene (reference sequence). V shed 4 bases and J shed 6 bases, with 16 bases lying between them. The CDR3 length is 15 residues. For the CDR3, the DNA is TGTGCCAGCAGCCCCCGGACAGTTAGCTCCAATGAGCAGTTCTTC. Translated: CASSPRTVSSNEQFF.

The CDR3 here is CASSAYITSGNTIYF. The CDR3 bases are TGTGCCAGTAGTGCTTACATAACCTCTGGAAACACCATATATTTT. This chain joins TRBV19 and TRBJ1-3; D uncertain. The CDR3 is 15 amino acids. The germline V gene has CDR1 LNHDA and CDR2 SQIVND (reference sequence). V was pared by 5 bases and J by 0 bases, with 11 bases between.

The chain couples TRBV29-1 to TRBJ2-5; D is possibly TRBD2 (6 bases). Germline V gives CDR1 SQVTM, CDR2 ANQGSEA. This CDR3 contains 14 residues. Trimming removed 4 bases from V and 0 bases from J, with 12 bases in between. The chain's CDR3 is CSVVQEGYQETQYF. CDR3 DNA: TGCAGCGTTGTGCAGGAGGGTTACCAAGAGACCCAGTACTTC.

CDR3 sequence: CASSLTEAFF. Written as DNA, the CDR3 is TGTGCCAGCAGTCTCACTGAAGCTTTCTTT. V and J are TRBV12-3 or TRBV12-4 and TRBJ1-1; D uncertain. Trimming shortened V by 5 bases and J by 4 bases, and 2 bases separated the two germline ends. The CDR3 has 10 residues.

The V call is TRBV6-2 or TRBV6-3, the J call TRBJ2-7; 8 bases match TRBD1. After removal of 5 bases from V and 2 bases from J, the junction contained 5 bases not matched to a gene. The CDR3 is 14 residues long. CDR1 and CDR2 (germline): MNHEY, SVGEGT. This CDR3 is CASSTGGTAYEQYF. The CDR3 bases are TGTGCCAGCAGTACAGGGGGGACAGCCTACGAGCAGTACTTC.